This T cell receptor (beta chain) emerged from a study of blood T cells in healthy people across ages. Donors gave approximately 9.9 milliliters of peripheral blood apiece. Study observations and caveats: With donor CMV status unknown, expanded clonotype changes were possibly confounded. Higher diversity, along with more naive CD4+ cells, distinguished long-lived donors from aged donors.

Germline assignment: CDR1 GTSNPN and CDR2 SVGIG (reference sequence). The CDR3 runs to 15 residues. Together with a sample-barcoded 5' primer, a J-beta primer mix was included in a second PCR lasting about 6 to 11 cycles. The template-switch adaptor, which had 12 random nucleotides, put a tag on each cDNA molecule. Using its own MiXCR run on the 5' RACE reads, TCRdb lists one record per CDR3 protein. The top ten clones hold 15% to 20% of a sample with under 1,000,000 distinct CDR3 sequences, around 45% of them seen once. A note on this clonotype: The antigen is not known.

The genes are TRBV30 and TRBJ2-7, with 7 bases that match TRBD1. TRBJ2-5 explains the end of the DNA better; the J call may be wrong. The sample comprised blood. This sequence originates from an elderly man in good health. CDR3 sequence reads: CAWSVTGTVGETQYF. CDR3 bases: TGTGCCTGGAGTGTCACAGGGACAGTCGGAGAGACCCAGTACTTC.